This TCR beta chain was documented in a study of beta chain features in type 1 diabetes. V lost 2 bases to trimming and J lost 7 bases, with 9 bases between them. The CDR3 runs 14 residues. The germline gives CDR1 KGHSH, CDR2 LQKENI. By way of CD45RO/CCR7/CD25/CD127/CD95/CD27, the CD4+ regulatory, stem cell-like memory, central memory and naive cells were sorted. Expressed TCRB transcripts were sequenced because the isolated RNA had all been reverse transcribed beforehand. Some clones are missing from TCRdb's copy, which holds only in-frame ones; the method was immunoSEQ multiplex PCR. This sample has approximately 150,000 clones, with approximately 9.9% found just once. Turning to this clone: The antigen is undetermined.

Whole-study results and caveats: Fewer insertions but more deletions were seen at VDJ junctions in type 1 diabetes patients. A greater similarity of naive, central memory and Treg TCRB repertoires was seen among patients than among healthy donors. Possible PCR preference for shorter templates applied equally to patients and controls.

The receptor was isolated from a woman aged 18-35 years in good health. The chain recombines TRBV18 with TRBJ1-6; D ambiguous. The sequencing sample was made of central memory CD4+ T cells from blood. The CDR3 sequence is CASSPSQNNSPLHF. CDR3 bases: TGTGCCAGCTCACCAAGTCAGAACAATTCACCCCTCCACTTT.